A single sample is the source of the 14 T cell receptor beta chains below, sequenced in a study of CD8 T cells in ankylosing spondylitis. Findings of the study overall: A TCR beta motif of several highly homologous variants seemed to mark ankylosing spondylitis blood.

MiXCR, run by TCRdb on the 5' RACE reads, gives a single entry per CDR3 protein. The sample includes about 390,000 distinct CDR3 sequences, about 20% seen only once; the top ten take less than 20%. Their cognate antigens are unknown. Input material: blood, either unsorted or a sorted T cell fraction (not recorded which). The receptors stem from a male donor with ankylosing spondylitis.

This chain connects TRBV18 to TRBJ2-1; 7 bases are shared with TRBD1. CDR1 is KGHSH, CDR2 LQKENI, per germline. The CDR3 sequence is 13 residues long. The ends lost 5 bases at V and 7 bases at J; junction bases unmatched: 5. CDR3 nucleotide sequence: TGTGCCAGCTCAATGGGACAGCCTAATGAGCAGTTCTTC. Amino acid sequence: CASSMGQPNEQFF.

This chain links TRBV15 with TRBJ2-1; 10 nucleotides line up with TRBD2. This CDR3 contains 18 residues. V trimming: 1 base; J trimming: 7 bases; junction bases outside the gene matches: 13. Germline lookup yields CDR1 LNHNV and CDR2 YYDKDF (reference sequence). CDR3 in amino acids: CATSRGGDPGLALNEQFF. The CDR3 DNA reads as TGTGCCACCAGCAGAGGCGGAGACCCGGGACTAGCGCTTAATGAGCAGTTCTTC.

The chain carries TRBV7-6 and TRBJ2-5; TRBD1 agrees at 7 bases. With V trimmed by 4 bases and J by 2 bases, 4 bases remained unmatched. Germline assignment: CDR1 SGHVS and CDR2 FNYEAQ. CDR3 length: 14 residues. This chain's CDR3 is CASSSRGIQETQYF. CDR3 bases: TGTGCCAGCAGCTCCAGGGGGATTCAAGAGACCCAGTACTTC.

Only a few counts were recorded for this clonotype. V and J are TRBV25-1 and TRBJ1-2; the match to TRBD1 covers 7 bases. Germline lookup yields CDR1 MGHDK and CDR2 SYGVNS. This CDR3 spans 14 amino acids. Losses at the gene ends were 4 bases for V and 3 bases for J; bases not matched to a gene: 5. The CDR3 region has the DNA TGTGCCAGCAGTGTGCAGGGGGAGGACTATGGCTACACCTTC. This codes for CASSVQGEDYGYTF.

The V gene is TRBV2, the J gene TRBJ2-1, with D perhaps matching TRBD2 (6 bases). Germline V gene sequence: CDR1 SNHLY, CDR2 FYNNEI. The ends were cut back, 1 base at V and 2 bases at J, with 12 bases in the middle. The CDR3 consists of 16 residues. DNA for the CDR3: TGTGCCAGCAGTGAAGTGAGGCGGGACCCCTACAATGAGCAGTTCTTC. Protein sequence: CASSEVRRDPYNEQFF.

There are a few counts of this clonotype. CDR3 nucleotide sequence: TGCGCCAGCAGCTTGGACATTAGGGGGCAGTTCTTC. Its translation is CASSLDIRGQFF. This chain links TRBV5-1 with TRBJ2-1; maybe TRBD1 (5 bases). This CDR3 is built from 12 residues. V was shortened by 0 bases and J by 12 bases, with 10 bases between the two germline ends. Germline values: CDR1 SGHRS, CDR2 YFSETQ.

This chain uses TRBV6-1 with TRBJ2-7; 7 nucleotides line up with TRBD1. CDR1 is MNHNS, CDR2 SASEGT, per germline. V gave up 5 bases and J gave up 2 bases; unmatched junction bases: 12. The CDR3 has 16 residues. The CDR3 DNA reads TGTGCCAGCAGTCCTTACCCCCGGCAGGGGGCCTACGAGCAGTACTTC. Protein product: CASSPYPRQGAYEQYF.

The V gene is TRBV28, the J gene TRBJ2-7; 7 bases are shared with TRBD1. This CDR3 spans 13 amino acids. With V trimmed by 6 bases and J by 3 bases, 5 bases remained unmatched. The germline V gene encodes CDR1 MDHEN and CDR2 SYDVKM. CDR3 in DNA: TGTGCCAGCAGCGTGGGACAGCACTACGAGCAGTACTTC. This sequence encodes CASSVGQHYEQYF.

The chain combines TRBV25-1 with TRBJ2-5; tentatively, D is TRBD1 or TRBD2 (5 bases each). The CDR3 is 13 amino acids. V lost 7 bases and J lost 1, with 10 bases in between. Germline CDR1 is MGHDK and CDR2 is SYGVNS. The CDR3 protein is CASTRGGQETQYF. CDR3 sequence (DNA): TGTGCCAGCACGAGGGGCGGCCAAGAGACCCAGTACTTC.

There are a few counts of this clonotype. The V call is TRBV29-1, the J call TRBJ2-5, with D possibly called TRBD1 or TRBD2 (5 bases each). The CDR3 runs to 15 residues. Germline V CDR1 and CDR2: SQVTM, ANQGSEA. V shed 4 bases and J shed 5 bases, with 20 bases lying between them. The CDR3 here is CSVAGTSPGRETQYF. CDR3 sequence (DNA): TGCAGCGTTGCCGGGACCTCGCCCGGAAGGGAGACCCAGTACTTC.

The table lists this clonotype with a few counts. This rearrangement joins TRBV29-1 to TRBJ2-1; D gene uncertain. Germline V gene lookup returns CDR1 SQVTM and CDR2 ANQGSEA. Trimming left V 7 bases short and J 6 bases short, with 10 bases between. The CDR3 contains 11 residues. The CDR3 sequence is CSAELGNEQFF. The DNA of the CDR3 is TGCAGCGCCGAGCTTGGCAATGAGCAGTTCTTC.

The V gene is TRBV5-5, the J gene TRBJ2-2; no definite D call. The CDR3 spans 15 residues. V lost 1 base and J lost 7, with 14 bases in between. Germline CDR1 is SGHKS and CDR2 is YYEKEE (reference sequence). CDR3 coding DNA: TGTGCCAGCAGCTTGTCTCTAAGGGTTTTCGGGGAGCTGTTTTTT. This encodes CASSLSLRVFGELFF.

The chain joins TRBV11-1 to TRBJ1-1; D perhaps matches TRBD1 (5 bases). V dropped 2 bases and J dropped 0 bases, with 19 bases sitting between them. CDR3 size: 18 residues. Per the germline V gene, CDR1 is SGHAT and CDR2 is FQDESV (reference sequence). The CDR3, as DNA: TGTGCCAGCAGCTTACGAGGCGGGCAGGGCCTAATGAACACTGAAGCTTTCTTT. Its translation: CASSLRGGQGLMNTEAFF.

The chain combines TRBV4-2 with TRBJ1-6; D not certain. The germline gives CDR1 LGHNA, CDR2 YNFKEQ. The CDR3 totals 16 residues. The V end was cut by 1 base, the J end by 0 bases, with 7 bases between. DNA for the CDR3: TGTGCCAGCAGCCAAGGGTGGGCCTCCTATAATTCACCCCTCCACTTT. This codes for CASSQGWASYNSPLHF.